The rows below give T cell receptor beta chains drawn from one sample of a study of CD8+ T cells in alopecia areata. The data were produced by immunoSEQ multiplex PCR, yet TCRdb's version contains in-frame clones alone and is incomplete. The sample lists 200,000 to 250,000 clones, 64% occurring once. This sample comprised CD4+ T cells sorted from blood, obtained at week 4, from a patient treated with tofacitinib. The source is a human donor with alopecia areata. Each CDR3 is given with its conserved first and last residue. The D gene is left open where the match is weak. Some rows mark clone size as missing; the rest say once, few, many or name a class of expanded clone.

d_call j_call v_call clone_size cdr3_nt cdr3_aa
NA TRBJ1-5 TRBV30 NA TGTGCCTGGAGTTCGGGACTCTCCCAGCCCCAGCATTTT CAWSSGLSQPQHF
NA TRBJ2-7 TRBV5-1 NA TGCGCCAGCAGCTTGGGGGGCCTGAGCTCCTACGAGCAGTACTTC CASSLGGLSSYEQYF
NA TRBJ1-6 TRBV5-4 once TGTGCCAGCAGCTTGACAGGAACTGGGAATTCACCCCTCCACTTT CASSLTGTGNSPLHF
NA TRBJ2-7 TRBV29-1 NA TGCAGCGCGAACAGGGTACTGGGTGGCGAGCAGTACTTC CSANRVLGGEQYF
TRBD1 TRBJ1-2 TRBV7-2 NA TGTGCCAGCAGCCTCCAGGGACAGGGGACGGGCTACACCTTC CASSLQGQGTGYTF
NA TRBJ1-5 TRBV18 few TGTGCCAGCTCACAGGCAAGCAATCAGCCCCAGCATTTT CASSQASNQPQHF
TRBD1 TRBJ1-4 TRBV15 NA TGTGCCACCAGCAGTGGGGACAGAGGCGAAAAACTGTTTTTT CATSSGDRGEKLFF
TRBD1 TRBJ2-7 TRBV30 NA TGTGCCTGGAAGTCTGGGACAGGGAGCTACGAGCAGTACTTC CAWKSGTGSYEQYF
NA TRBJ1-1 TRBV29-1 NA TGCACTTATAAACAGACAGTGAACACTGAAGCTTTCTTT CTYKQTVNTEAFF
NA TRBJ2-7 TRBV6-5 NA TGTGCCAGCAGTTACAGGGCGGGGTCCTCCTACGAGCAGTACTTC CASSYRAGSSYEQYF
NA TRBJ2-7 TRBV5-1 few TGCGCCAGCAGGACAGACCTCGGGTACGAGCAGTACTTC CASRTDLGYEQYF
TRBD1 TRBJ1-1 TRBV9 NA TGTGCCAGCAGCACCGGGACAGGGTTCACTGAAGCTTTCTTT CASSTGTGFTEAFF
NA TRBJ2-5 TRBV11-2 NA TGTGCCAGCAGCCTCGATCGTTTTGGACAAGAGACCCAGTACTTC CASSLDRFGQETQYF
NA TRBJ2-7 TRBV18 few TGTGCCAGCTCACCACCATGGCCGTCCTACGAGCAGTACTTC CASSPPWPSYEQYF
TRBD1 TRBJ1-6 TRBV27 once TGTGCCAGCAGTTTCAACAGGGGCTCACCCCTCCACTTT CASSFNRGSPLHF
TRBD1 TRBJ1-2 TRBV29-1 NA TGCAGCGTTGGGCCCCGGACAGGGGTTAACTACACCTTC CSVGPRTGVNYTF
TRBD1 TRBJ2-7 TRBV29-1 NA TGCAGCGTTGTTACAGGGGGCGGGCTAGGCTACGAGCAGTACTTC CSVVTGGGLGYEQYF
TRBD2 TRBJ2-5 TRBV5-6 few TGTGCCAGCAGCTACTCGGGGGGGCTGGAGACCCAGTACTTC CASSYSGGLETQYF
NA TRBJ2-2 TRBV5-1 NA TGCGCCAGCAGCTCCCCTGGCGTATACACCGGGGAGCTGTTTTTT CASSSPGVYTGELFF
TRBD2 TRBJ2-4 TRBV9 NA TGTGCCAGCAGCGCCGAACTAGCGGGGCTGCTAGCCAAAAACATTCAGTACTTC CASSAELAGLLAKNIQYF
TRBD1 TRBJ1-6 TRBV2 NA TGTGCCAGCAGAGTACAGGGGTTGGATAATTCACCCCTCCACTTT CASRVQGLDNSPLHF
NA TRBJ1-2 TRBV2 few TGTGCCAGCAGGGTCGGACAGAGGGATGGCTACACCTTC CASRVGQRDGYTF
NA TRBJ1-2 TRBV30 NA TGTGCCTGGAATACGGGAGGCTATGGCTACACCTTC CAWNTGGYGYTF
TRBD2 TRBJ2-5 TRBV5-1 few TGCGCCAGCAGCTTGCTAGCGGGGGGGCAAGAGACCCAGTACTTC CASSLLAGGQETQYF
NA TRBJ1-4 TRBV29-1 few TGCAGCGTTTTAGGCAGAGCAACTAATGAAAAACTGTTTTTT CSVLGRATNEKLFF
NA TRBJ2-3 TRBV27 few TGTGCCAGCAGTTTACCGGGGGAAATTACGCAGTATTTT CASSLPGEITQYF
NA TRBJ2-2 TRBV15 NA TGTGCCACCAGCAGAGATTTAAACGGGGAGCTGTTTTTT CATSRDLNGELFF
NA TRBJ2-5 TRBV5-1 few TGCGCCAGCGACCCGGGCCGCCCAGGGGAGACCCAGTACTTC CASDPGRPGETQYF
NA TRBJ2-2 TRBV30 NA TGTGCCTGGAGTGTTCGTGGGACCGTCGGCGGGGAGCTGTTTTTT CAWSVRGTVGGELFF
NA TRBJ1-6 TRBV30 NA TGTGCCTACTGGCTTCGTGAAGGTTCACCCCTCCACTTT CAYWLREGSPLHF
NA TRBJ2-1 TRBV7-2 NA TGTGCCAGCAGCTTAGCCCCAGGCTCCTACAATGAGCAGTTCTTC CASSLAPGSYNEQFF
NA TRBJ2-3 TRBV30 NA TGTGCCTGGACCCGAGACAGCACAGATACGCAGTATTTT CAWTRDSTDTQYF
NA TRBJ2-5 TRBV10-3 NA TGTGCCATCAGTACAGGGAGCGGAAAGGAGACCCAGTACTTC CAISTGSGKETQYF
NA TRBJ1-5 TRBV30 NA TGTGCCTGGAGTGAAATGGGGGGCCGTCAGCCCCAGCATTTT CAWSEMGGRQPQHF
NA TRBJ1-2 TRBV18 NA TGTGCCAGCTCACCCGGGACTCCCCAAACGGGCTACACCTTC CASSPGTPQTGYTF
TRBD1 TRBJ1-1 TRBV30 few TGTGCCTGGGACAGGGGGCAGAACACTGAAGCTTTCTTT CAWDRGQNTEAFF
NA TRBJ2-3 TRBV10-3 NA TGTGCCATCAGTGAGTCGACTGGTCGAGATACGCAGTATTTT CAISESTGRDTQYF
NA TRBJ1-5 TRBV19 NA TGTGCCAGCCGGGACTATGTTAATCAGCCCCAGCATTTT CASRDYVNQPQHF
NA TRBJ1-2 TRBV7-2 few TGTGCCAGCAGCCAGCCCACAGGGAAAGGGAACTATGGCTACACCTTC CASSQPTGKGNYGYTF
NA TRBJ2-7 TRBV5-1 NA TGCGCCAGCACCCAAGACGGAGAGCAGTACTTC CASTQDGEQYF
TRBD2 TRBJ2-7 TRBV7-2 NA TGTGCCAGCAGCCACCCGAACGGGGGGAGCTACGAGCAGTACTTC CASSHPNGGSYEQYF
TRBD1 TRBJ2-5 TRBV2 few TGTGCCAGCAGGGGACAGGGGGCGAGAGAGACCCAGTACTTC CASRGQGARETQYF
TRBD2 TRBJ2-5 TRBV2 NA TGTGCCAGCGCCCCTCGGGGGGATCAAGAGACCCAGTACTTC CASAPRGDQETQYF
NA TRBJ2-7 TRBV27 NA TGTGCCAGCGCAGCAGAATCGTCCTACGAGCAGTACTTC CASAAESSYEQYF
NA TRBJ2-3 TRBV6-6 NA TGTGCCAGCAGCAATCAACAGGGCGCAGATACGCAGTATTTT CASSNQQGADTQYF